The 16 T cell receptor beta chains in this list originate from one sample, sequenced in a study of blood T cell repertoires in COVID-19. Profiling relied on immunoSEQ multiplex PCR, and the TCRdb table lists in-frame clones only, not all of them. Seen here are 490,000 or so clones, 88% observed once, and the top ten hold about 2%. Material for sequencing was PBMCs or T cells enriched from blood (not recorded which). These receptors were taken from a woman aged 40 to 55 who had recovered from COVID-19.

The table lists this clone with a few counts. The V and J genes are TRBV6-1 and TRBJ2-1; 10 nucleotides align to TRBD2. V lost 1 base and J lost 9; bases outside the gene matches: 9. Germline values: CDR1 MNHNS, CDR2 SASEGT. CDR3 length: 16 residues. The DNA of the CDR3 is TGTGCCAGCAGTGAAGTCATCAGCGGGAGGGGCGGTGAGCAGTTCTTC. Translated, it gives CASSEVISGRGGEQFF.

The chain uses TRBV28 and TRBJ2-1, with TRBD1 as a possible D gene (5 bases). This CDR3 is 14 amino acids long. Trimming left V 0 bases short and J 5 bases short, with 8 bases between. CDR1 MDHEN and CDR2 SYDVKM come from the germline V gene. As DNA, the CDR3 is TGTGCCAGCAGTTTATGGCAGGGAAACAATGAGCAGTTCTTC. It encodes CASSLWQGNNEQFF. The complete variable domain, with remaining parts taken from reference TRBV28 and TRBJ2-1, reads DVKVTQSSRYLVKRTGEKVFLECVQDMDHENMFWYRQDPGLGLRLIYFSYDVKMKEKGDIPEGYSVSREKKERFSLILESASTNQTSMYLCASSLWQGNNEQFFGPGTRLTVL.

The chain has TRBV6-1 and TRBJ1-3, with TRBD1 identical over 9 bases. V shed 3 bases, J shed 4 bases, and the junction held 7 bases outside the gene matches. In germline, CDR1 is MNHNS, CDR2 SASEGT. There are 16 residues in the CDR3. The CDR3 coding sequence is TGTGCCAGCAGTGAGTCCGGGACAGGGACCGGAAACACCATATATTTT. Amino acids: CASSESGTGTGNTIYF.

Here the CDR3 DNA reads TGTGCCAGCAGCGTGGACAGGGGACCGACAAACAACTATGGCTACACCTTC. Translation: CASSVDRGPTNNYGYTF. V usage is TRBV9 and J usage is TRBJ1-2, with 9 bases fitting TRBD1. Trimming removed 2 bases from V and 2 bases from J; junction bases left unmatched: 10. CDR1 and CDR2 (germline): SGDLS, YYNGEE. There are 17 residues in the CDR3.

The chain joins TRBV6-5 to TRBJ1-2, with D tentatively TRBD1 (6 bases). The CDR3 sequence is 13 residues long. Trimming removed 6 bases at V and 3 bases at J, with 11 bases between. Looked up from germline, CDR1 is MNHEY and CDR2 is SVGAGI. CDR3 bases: TGTGCCAGCAGCCTACAGGGTCACTATGGCTACACCTTC. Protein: CASSLQGHYGYTF.

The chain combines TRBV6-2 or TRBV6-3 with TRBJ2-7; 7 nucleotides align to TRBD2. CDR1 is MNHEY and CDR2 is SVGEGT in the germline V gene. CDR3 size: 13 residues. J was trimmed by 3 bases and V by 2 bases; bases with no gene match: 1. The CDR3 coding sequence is TGTGCCAGCAGTTACAGCGGGAACTACGAGCAGTACTTC. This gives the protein CASSYSGNYEQYF.

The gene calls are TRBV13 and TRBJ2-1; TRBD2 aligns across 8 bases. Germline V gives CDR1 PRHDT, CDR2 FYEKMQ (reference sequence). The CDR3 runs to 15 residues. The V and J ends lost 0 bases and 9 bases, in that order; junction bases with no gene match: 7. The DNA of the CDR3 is TGTGCCAGCAGCTTAGGAGGTTCTAGCGGGCCTGAGCAGTTCTTC. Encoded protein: CASSLGGSSGPEQFF.

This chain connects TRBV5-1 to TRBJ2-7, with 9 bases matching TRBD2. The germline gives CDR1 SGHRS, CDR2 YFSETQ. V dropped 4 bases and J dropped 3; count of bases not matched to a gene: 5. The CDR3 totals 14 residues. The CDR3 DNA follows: TGCGCCAGCAGCGCTGGGACTAGCCTCTACGAGCAGTACTTC. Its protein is CASSAGTSLYEQYF.

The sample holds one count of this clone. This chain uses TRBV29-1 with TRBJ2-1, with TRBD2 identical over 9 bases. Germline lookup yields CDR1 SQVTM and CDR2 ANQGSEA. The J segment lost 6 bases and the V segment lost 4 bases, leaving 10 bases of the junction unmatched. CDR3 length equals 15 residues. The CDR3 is CSVAGSPGLANEQFF. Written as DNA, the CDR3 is TGCAGCGTTGCCGGCTCCCCGGGACTAGCCAATGAGCAGTTCTTC.

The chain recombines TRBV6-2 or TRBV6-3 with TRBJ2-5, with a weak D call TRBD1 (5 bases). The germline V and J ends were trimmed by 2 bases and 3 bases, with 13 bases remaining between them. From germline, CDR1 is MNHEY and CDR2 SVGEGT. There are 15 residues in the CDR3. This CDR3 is CASSYRGTGEETQYF. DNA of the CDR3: TGTGCCAGCAGTTACAGGGGAACAGGAGAAGAGACCCAGTACTTC.

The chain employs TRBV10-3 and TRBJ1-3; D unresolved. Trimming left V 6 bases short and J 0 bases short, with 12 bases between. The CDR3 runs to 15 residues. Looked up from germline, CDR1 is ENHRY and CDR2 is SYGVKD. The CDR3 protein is CAISQGRASGNTIYF. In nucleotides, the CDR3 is TGTGCCATCAGCCAAGGGCGGGCCTCTGGAAACACCATATATTTT.

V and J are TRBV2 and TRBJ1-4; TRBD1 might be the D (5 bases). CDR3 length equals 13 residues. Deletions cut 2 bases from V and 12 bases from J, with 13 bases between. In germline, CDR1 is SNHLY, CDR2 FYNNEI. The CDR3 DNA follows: TGTGCCAGCAGTGAAACGATTCGGGGGGAACTGTTTTTT. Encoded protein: CASSETIRGELFF.

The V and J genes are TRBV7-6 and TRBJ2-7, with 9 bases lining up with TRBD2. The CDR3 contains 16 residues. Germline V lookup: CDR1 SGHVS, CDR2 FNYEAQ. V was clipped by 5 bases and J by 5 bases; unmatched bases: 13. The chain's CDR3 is CASSPRGGSGRHEQYF. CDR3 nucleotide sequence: TGTGCCAGCAGCCCCCGAGGAGGTAGCGGGAGACACGAGCAGTACTTC.

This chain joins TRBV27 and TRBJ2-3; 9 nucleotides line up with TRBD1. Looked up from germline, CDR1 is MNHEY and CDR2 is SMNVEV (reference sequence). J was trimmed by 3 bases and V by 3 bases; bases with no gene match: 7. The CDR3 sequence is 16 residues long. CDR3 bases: TGTGCCAGCAGTTTTTTGAGACAGGGGGTTACAGATACGCAGTATTTT. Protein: CASSFLRQGVTDTQYF.

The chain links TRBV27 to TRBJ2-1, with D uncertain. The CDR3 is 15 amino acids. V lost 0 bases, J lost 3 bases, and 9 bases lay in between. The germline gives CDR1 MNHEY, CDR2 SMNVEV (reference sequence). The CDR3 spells CASSLSATNYNEQFF. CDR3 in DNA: TGTGCCAGCAGTTTATCCGCTACTAACTACAATGAGCAGTTCTTC.

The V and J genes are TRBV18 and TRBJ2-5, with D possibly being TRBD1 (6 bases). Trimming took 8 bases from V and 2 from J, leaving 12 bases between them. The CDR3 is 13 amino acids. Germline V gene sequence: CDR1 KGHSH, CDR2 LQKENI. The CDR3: CASTSDRQETQYF. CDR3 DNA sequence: TGTGCCAGCACCTCGGACAGACAAGAGACCCAGTACTTC.